These 10 T cell receptor delta chains share one sample of origin, sequenced in a study of γδ T cells in repeated Plasmodium falciparum infection. TCRdb applied CATT to the multiplex PCR reads for clone calling. Of roughly 86,000 delta-chain clones listed, roughly 1.4% are singletons. Vgamma9/Vdelta2+ and Vdelta2-negative gammadelta T cells were flow-sorted from PBMC for bulk sequencing. The specimen was gamma-delta T cells from blood. These receptors were obtained from a pool of human donors (malaria-infected and uninfected, not separated).

This clone was picked up a small number of times. This DNA translates differently at residue 8 from the TCRdb protein, which is that of a much larger clone; a read error is likely, and the protein shown is the DNA's own translation. The genes are TRDV2 and TRDJ1; no reliable D call. The CDR3 runs 15 residues. Germline values: CDR1 GEAIGNYY, CDR2 EKD. Trimming shortened V by 3 bases and J by 0 bases, and 13 bases separated the two germline ends. CDR3 residues: CACDPVPVHTDKLIF. DNA of the CDR3: TGTGCCTGTGACCCGGTTCCCGTCCACACCGATAAACTCATCTTT.

This clone was picked up a small number of times. This DNA's translation and the protein TCRdb lists, from a much larger clone, do not match at residue 8, likely due to a read error; the protein shown is translated from the DNA. V and J are TRDV1 and TRDJ1; D possibly corresponds to TRDD2 (6 bases). TCRdb lists no J gene, so it was determined here by aligning the DNA to germline. Germline CDR1 TSWWSYY, CDR2 QGS. The CDR3 covers 20 residues. The V gene lost 2 bases and the J gene lost 7 bases, with 32 bases spanning the gap. In nucleotides, the CDR3 is TGTGCTCTTGGGGAATCTACCTCTCCCCTTCCACAGTTGTACTGCTGTAAACTCATCTTT. Amino acids: CALGESTSPLPQLYCCKLIF.

A word on this clone: TCRdb's listed protein matches a much larger clone and diverges from this DNA's translation at residue 6, likely through a read error; the protein shown comes from the DNA. The chain couples TRDV1 to TRDJ4; 13 bases align to TRDD3. TCRdb leaves out the J gene; it was filled in here by matching the DNA to germline. Looked up from germline, CDR1 is TSWWSYY and CDR2 is QGS. The CDR3 has 24 residues. The junction had 28 bases not matched to a gene; V was cut back by 3 bases and J by 0 bases. The CDR3 nucleotides are TGTGCTCTTGGGGATCCGAGGACGATTCCTACTGGGGGATACGCGATAATAAAACCCAGACCCCTGATCTTT. Translating gives CALGDPRTIPTGGYAIIKPRPLIF.

As concerns this clone: TCRdb assigns this DNA the protein of a much larger clone, which departs from its translation at residue 10; this likely reflects a read error, and the protein shown comes from translating the DNA. This chain uses TRDV2 with TRDJ1, with 11 bases fitting TRDD3. In the absence of a J gene in TCRdb, the DNA was matched to germline to assign it here. The CDR3 extends over 16 amino acids. Germline V gene data show CDR1 as GEAIGNYY and CDR2 as EKD. The V gene end was trimmed by 1 base and the J gene end by 3 bases; junction bases not matched to a gene: 6. CDR3 nucleotides: TGTGCCTGTGACACTGGGGGATACGCGTTGTCCGATAAACTCATCTTT. Translated: CACDTGGYALSDKLIF.

To note about this clone: TCRdb's listed protein matches a much larger clone and diverges from this DNA's translation at residue 8, likely through a read error; the protein shown comes from the DNA. The chain combines TRDV1 with TRDJ1, with TRDD3 identical over 8 bases. Germline V gene sequence: CDR1 TSWWSYY, CDR2 QGS. The V segment lost 7 bases and the J segment 9 bases; nucleotides outside the gene matches: 19. This CDR3 region has 16 residues. The CDR3 loop reads CALAVPVIYWGSELIF. The CDR3 DNA reads as TGTGCTCTTGCCGTTCCTGTGATCTACTGGGGGTCCGAACTCATCTTT.

This clone was observed a few times. The V gene was identified as TRDV1, while no J gene was called; the table names TRDD3, a call not compared with the DNA. CDR1 TSWWSYY and CDR2 QGS come from the germline V gene. The CDR3 has 21 amino acids. The DNA for the CDR3 is TGTGCTCTTGGGGAATGTAGTAGTGCGATGACCTGGGGATCGTACACCGATAAACCCATCTTT. Translating gives CALGECSSAMTWGSYTDKPIF.

This clone came up a few times. TCRdb has a much larger clone's protein, which differs at residue 10 from the translation of this DNA, likely because of a read error; what is shown is the protein translated from the DNA. The chain employs TRDV1 and TRDJ1, with D uncertain. From germline, CDR1 is TSWWSYY and CDR2 QGS. The CDR3 consists of 11 residues. The CDR3 DNA reads TGTGCTCTTTCGTACACCGATAAACTCACCTTT. Protein: CALSYTDKLTF.

With regard to this clone: A far larger clone is just one base off, so this is likely a read error. Other DNA variants within this sample encode the same CDR3. The chain joins TRDV1 to TRDJ1; 10 bases map to TRDD3. The J gene was not available in TCRdb and was assigned here by matching the DNA to germline segments. The germline V gene encodes CDR1 TSWWSYY and CDR2 QGS. This CDR3 is 20 amino acids long. J gave up 0 bases and V 4 bases, and 17 bases lay outside the gene matches. The chain's CDR3 is CALGVRTGGYVLQNTDKLIF. DNA for the CDR3: TGTGCTCTTGGGGTCAGGACCGGGGGATACGTACTCCAAAACACCGATAAACTCATCTTT.

This clone was seen a handful of times. TCRdb's listed protein matches a much larger clone and diverges from this DNA's translation at residue 5, likely through a read error; the protein shown comes from the DNA. The rearrangement links TRDV1 to TRDJ1; 7 bases align to TRDD3. Germline values: CDR1 TSWWSYY, CDR2 QGS. This CDR3 spans 19 amino acids. Unmatched junction bases numbered 17, after V lost 4 bases and J lost 0 bases. The CDR3 region has the DNA TGTGCTCTTGGGGGACTACCCTTGTGGGGGACTTTGTACACCGATAAACTCATCTTT. Residues: CALGGLPLWGTLYTDKLIF.

This clone appeared a few times. It is likely a read error: a sequence one base away is far more abundant. The limits of the CDR3 on the DNA are not certain, so only TCRdb's listed CDR3 is given. The V gene is TRDV2, but the J gene lacks a call; TRDD3, as called in the table, went unchecked against the DNA. Per germline, CDR1 GEAIGNYY and CDR2 EKD. 19 amino acids form the CDR3, both terminal residues included. The CDR3 reads CACGKIAFGGPKYTDKLIF.